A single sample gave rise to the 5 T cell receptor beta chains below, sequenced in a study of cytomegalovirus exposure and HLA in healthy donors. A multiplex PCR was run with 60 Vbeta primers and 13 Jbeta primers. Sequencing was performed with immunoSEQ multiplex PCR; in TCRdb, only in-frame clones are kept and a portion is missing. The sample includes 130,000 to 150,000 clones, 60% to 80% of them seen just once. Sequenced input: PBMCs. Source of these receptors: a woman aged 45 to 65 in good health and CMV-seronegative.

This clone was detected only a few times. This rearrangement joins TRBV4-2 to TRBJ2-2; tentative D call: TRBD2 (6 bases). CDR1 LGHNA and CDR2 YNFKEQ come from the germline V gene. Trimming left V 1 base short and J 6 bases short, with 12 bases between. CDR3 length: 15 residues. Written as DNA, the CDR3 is TGTGCCAGCAGCCAAGTGGAAGGGGAGGCCGGGGAGCTGTTTTTT. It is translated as CASSQVEGEAGELFF.

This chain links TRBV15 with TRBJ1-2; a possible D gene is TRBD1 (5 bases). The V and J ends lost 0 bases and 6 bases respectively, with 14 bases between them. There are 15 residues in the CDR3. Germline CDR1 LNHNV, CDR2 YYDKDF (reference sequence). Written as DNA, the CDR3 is TGTGCCACCAGCAGAGATTCAGAAGGGGTGGATGGCTACACCTTC. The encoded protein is CATSRDSEGVDGYTF.

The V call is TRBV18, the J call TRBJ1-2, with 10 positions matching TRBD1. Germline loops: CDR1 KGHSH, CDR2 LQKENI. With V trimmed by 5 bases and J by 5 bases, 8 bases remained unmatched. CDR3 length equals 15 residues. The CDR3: CASSKSGGQGYGYTF. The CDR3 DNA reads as TGTGCCAGCTCAAAGTCGGGGGGACAGGGGTATGGCTACACCTTC.

The CDR3 loop is CASSQTGTNNEQFF. The CDR3 DNA follows: TGTGCCAGCAGCCAAACCGGGACAAACAATGAGCAGTTCTTC. The chain carries TRBV4-2 and TRBJ2-1; maybe TRBD1 (6 bases). This CDR3 region has 14 residues. V was shortened by 2 bases and J by 5 bases, with 10 bases between the two germline ends. Germline V gene sequence: CDR1 LGHNA, CDR2 YNFKEQ.

CDR3 nucleotides: TGTGCCTGGAGCGATAGACGAGGGTATGGCTACACCTTC. Residues: CAWSDRRGYGYTF. The chain employs TRBV30 and TRBJ1-2, with D hard to call. The CDR3 is 13 residues long. V dropped 3 bases and J dropped 5 bases, with 13 bases sitting between them. Germline CDR1 reads GTSNPN; CDR2 reads SVGIG (reference sequence).